Below, 10 T cell receptor beta chains from the same sample are listed, as sequenced in a study of lymphopenia after photon versus proton radiotherapy. Clones were read by immunoSEQ multiplex PCR, and TCRdb kept only the in-frame ones, dropping some. The data hold approximately 80,000 clones, with around 83% observed a single time. This material consisted of peripheral blood, taken from a patient treated with proton-based radiotherapy. Source of these receptors: a man between 60 and 75 years old with pancreatic cancer.

The chain combines TRBV30 with TRBJ2-5; possible D gene TRBD2, 5 bases. Germline V gives CDR1 GTSNPN, CDR2 SVGIG (reference sequence). Deletions cut 7 bases from V and 5 bases from J, with 17 bases between. There are 13 residues in the CDR3. The CDR3 coding sequence is TGTGCCTCCGATGGGAGTGTTTGGGAGACCCAGTACTTC. This encodes CASDGSVWETQYF.

This clone was seen once. The gene calls are TRBV9 and TRBJ2-7; 11 bases align to TRBD2. CDR1 and CDR2 from the germline V gene are SGDLS and YYNGEE. V lost 4 bases and J lost 2; bases outside the gene matches: 2. This CDR3 spans 14 amino acids. CDR3 bases: TGTGCCAGCAGCCGGACTAGCGGGCCCTACGAGCAGTACTTC. Protein sequence: CASSRTSGPYEQYF.

The chain combines TRBV7-8 with TRBJ2-7; 9 bases are shared with TRBD1. The ends lost 5 bases at V and 4 bases at J; junction bases unmatched: 6. From germline, CDR1 is SGHVS and CDR2 FQNEAQ. The CDR3 covers 14 residues. CDR3 protein: CASSPQGARYEQYF. CDR3 nucleotides: TGTGCCAGCAGCCCACAGGGGGCCAGGTACGAGCAGTACTTC.

This sequence joins TRBV10-3 and TRBJ2-1; maybe TRBD1 (5 bases). The CDR3 has 14 residues. CDR1 ENHRY and CDR2 SYGVKD come from the germline V gene. Trimming stripped 2 bases from V and 7 bases from J, with 12 bases between. The CDR3 loop reads CAISEAGPKNEQFF. CDR3 DNA sequence: TGTGCCATCAGTGAGGCAGGGCCAAAGAATGAGCAGTTCTTC.

The chain uses TRBV2 and TRBJ1-1, with TRBD1 as a possible D gene (5 bases). The CDR3 is 13 residues long. The V and J ends lost 0 bases and 11 bases respectively, with 13 bases between them. Germline CDR1 SNHLY, CDR2 FYNNEI. The CDR3 sequence: CASSEAHQGGAFF. CDR3 in DNA: TGTGCCAGCAGTGAAGCGCACCAGGGCGGCGCTTTCTTT.

The CDR3, as DNA: TGCGCCAGCAGCTTTAGGAGGGAAGGCTCTGGGGCCAACGTCCTGACTTTC. It translates to CASSFRREGSGANVLTF. This rearrangement joins TRBV5-1 to TRBJ2-6, with D possibly being TRBD2 (6 bases). V was shortened by 2 bases and J by 0 bases, with 12 bases between the two germline ends. Germline values: CDR1 SGHRS, CDR2 YFSETQ. CDR3 size: 17 residues. Combining the CDR3 with reference TRBV5-1 and TRBJ2-6 gives the whole variable domain KAGVTQTPRYLIKTRGQQVTLSCSPISGHRSVSWYQQTPGQGLQFLFEYFSETQRNKGNFPGRFSGRQFSNSRSEMNVSTLELGDSALYLCASSFRREGSGANVLTFGAGSRLTVL.

The chain combines TRBV9 with TRBJ1-1; unclear D gene. The CDR3 length is 15 residues. V was shortened by 3 bases and J by 2 bases, with 14 bases between the two germline ends. CDR1 and CDR2 (germline): SGDLS, YYNGEE. The CDR3 sequence is CASSASRVSNTEAFF. CDR3 DNA: TGTGCCAGCAGCGCCTCCCGGGTATCAAACACTGAAGCTTTCTTT.

Note on this clone: Other nucleotide sequences from this sample produce the same CDR3. The rearrangement joins TRBV7-9 to TRBJ2-2; D call uncertain. Trimming cost V 3 bases and J 5 bases, with 4 bases left between them. This CDR3 spans 12 amino acids. CDR1 SEHNR and CDR2 FQNEAQ come from the germline V gene (reference sequence). Here the CDR3 reads CASSLETGELFF. CDR3 DNA sequence: TGTGCCAGCAGCTTGGAGACCGGGGAGCTGTTTTTT.

The J gene is TRBJ1-2, the V gene TRBV7-6; no firm D call. The V and J ends lost 2 bases and 7 bases respectively, with 14 bases between them. CDR3 length: 14 residues. Germline lookup yields CDR1 SGHVS and CDR2 FNYEAQ. CDR3 nucleotide sequence: TGTGCCAGCAGCTTAATAGATGCCGTAGGTGGCTACACCTTC. This sequence encodes CASSLIDAVGGYTF.

This sequence joins TRBV12-5 and TRBJ2-2; 13 bases match TRBD2. Germline V gene sequence: CDR1 LGHNT, CDR2 FRNRAP. The V segment lost 1 base and the J segment 4 bases; nucleotides outside the gene matches: 12. The CDR3 is 20 residues long. CDR3 DNA sequence: TGTGCTAGTGGTTTGGACTCGGGCGGACTAGCGGGAGATGGCACCGGGGAGCTGTTTTTT. As protein: CASGLDSGGLAGDGTGELFF.